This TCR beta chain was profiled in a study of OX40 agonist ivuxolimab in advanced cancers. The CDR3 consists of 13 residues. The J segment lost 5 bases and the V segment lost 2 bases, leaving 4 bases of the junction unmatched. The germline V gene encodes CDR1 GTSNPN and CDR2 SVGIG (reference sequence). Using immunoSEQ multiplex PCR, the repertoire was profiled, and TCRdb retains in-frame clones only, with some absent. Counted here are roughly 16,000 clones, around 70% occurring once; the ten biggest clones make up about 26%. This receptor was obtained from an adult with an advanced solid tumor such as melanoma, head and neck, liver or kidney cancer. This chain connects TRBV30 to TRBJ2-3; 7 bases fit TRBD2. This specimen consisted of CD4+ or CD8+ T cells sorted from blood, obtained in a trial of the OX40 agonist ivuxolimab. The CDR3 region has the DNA TGTGCCTGGAGTTTGGGGGGGGAAGATACGCAGTATTTT. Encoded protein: CAWSLGGEDTQYF.